Reported below is one T cell receptor beta chain. Its cognate antigen is unknown. A multiplex PCR was run with 60 Vbeta primers and 13 Jbeta primers. Repertoires were generated with immunoSEQ multiplex PCR, while TCRdb's copy carries only in-frame clones and drops some. This sample yields around 180,000 clones, of which more than 70% are seen a single time; over 1.2% belongs to the top ten. This sample stems from a study of cytomegalovirus exposure and HLA in healthy donors. Study details: In an earlier analysis, 95 million to 140 million unique TCR beta sequences were found from 150 million to 200 million T cells.

Study-level results: In vitro checks showed that three CMV-associated chains really do target CMV antigens.

Donors sampled were nominally healthy, though unrecorded immune exposures were likely. Germline loops: CDR1 MGHRA, CDR2 YSYEKL. The length of the CDR3 is 16 residues. V lost 3 bases and J 11 bases, leaving 23 bases between the germline ends. The sample was PBMCs. This receptor was obtained from a girl between 5 and 17 years old in good health and CMV-seronegative. The chain couples TRBV4-1 to TRBJ1-5, with D tentatively TRBD1 (6 bases). CDR3 bases: TGCGCCAGCAGCCAGGTGGGGGCCGGGGATGGTGCGTCCCAGCATTTT. Translated, it gives CASSQVGAGDGASQHF.